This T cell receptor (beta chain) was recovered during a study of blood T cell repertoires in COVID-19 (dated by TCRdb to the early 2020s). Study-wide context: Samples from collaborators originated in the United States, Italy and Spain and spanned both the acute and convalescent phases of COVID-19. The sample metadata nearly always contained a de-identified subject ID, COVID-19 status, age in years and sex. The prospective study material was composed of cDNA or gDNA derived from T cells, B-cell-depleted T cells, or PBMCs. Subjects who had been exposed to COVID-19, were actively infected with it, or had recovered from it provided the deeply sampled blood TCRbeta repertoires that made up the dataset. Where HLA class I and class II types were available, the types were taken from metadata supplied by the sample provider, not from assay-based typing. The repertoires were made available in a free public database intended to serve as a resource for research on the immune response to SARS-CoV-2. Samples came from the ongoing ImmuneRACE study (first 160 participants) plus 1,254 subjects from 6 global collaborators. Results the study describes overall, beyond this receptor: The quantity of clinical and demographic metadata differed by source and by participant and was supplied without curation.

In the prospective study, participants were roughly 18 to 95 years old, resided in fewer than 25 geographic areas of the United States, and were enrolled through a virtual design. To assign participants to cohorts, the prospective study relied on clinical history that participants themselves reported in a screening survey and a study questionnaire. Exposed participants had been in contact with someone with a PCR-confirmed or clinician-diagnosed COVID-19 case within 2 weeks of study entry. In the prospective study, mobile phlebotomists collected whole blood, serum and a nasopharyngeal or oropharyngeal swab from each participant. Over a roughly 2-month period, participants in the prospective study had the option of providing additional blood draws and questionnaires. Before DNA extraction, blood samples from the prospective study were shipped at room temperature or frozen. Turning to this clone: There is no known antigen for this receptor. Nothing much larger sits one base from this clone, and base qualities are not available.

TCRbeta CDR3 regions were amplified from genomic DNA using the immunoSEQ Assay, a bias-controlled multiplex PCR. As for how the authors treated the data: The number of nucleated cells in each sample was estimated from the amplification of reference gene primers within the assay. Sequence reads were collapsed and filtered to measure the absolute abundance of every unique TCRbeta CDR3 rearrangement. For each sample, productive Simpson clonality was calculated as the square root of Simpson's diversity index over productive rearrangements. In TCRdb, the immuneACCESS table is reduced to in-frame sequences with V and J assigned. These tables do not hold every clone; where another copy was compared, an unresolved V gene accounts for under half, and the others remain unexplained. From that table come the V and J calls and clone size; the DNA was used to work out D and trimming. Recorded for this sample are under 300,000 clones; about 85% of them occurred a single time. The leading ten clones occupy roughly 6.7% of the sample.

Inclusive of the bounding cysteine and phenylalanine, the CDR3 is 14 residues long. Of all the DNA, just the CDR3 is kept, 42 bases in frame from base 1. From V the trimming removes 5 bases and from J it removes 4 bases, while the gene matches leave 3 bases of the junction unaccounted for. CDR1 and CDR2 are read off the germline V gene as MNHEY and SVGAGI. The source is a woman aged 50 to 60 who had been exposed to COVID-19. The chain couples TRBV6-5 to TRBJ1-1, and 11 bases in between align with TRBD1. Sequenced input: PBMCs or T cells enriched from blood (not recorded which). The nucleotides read TGTGCCAGCAGTCCTGGGACAGGGGGCACTGAAGCTTTCTTT. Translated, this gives CASSPGTGGTEAFF.